This T cell receptor (beta chain) was identified in a study of Ad26.COV2.S vaccination and SARS-CoV-2 variants. Findings and caveats of the study: Measures of TCR breadth and depth may have fallen short of total T cell responses. While placebo recipients had lower spike-specific TCR breadth, vaccine recipients had more.

V shed 5 bases, J shed 5 bases, and the junction held 13 bases outside the gene matches. The CDR3 is 16 residues long. CDR1 and CDR2 (germline): SGHNT, YENEEA. Turning to this clone: The antigen remains undetermined.

Treatment denoted: 15 to 20 received Ad26.COV2.S at low or high dose, single or two shots; several received placebo; per-sample allocation not given. Day 63 after the first injection of vaccine or placebo was the sampling time. The method was immunoSEQ multiplex PCR; TCRdb's version includes in-frame clones alone and lacks a portion of them. The sample lists under 550,000 clones; approximately 90% were seen once. The specimen was peripheral blood, collected in a trial of Ad26.COV2.S vaccine versus placebo. The chain employs TRBV11-3 and TRBJ2-3; 7 bases map to TRBD2. The receptor's source is a person between 18 and 60 years old who received the Ad26.COV2.S COVID-19 vaccine or a placebo. DNA for the CDR3: TGTGCCAGCAGCCATCGGGCCGGGGGGTTGAGAGATACGCAGTATTTT. This codes for CASSHRAGGLRDTQYF.